A selection of T cell receptor beta chains follows, all from one sample in a study of cytomegalovirus exposure and HLA in healthy donors. Profiled with immunoSEQ multiplex PCR; TCRdb holds only in-frame clones, not every one. The table records roughly 100,000 clones, about 80% of them present only once. Sequences were obtained from PBMCs. These receptors were obtained from a man between 40 and 49 years old in good health and CMV-seronegative. Each CDR3 is given with its conserved first and last residue. D genes are given only for firm matches. Part of the rows lack a size; the others show once, few, many or a class for expanded clones.

j_gene: TRBJ2-1
v_gene: TRBV7-2
d_gene: -
abundance: -
CDR3aa: CASSFSRDSNNEQFF
CDR3nt: TGTGCCAGCAGCTTTAGCCGGGACTCCAACAATGAGCAGTTCTTC

j_gene: TRBJ2-2
v_gene: TRBV5-1
d_gene: TRBD1
abundance: -
CDR3aa: CASRGTGTGGTGELFF
CDR3nt: TGCGCCAGCAGAGGTACCGGGACAGGGGGCACCGGGGAGCTGTTTTTT

j_gene: TRBJ2-5
v_gene: TRBV19
d_gene: TRBD2
abundance: -
CDR3aa: CASSADISGGALTQYF
CDR3nt: TGTGCCAGTAGTGCGGACATTAGCGGGGGGGCGTTGACCCAGTACTTC

j_gene: TRBJ2-6
v_gene: TRBV30
d_gene: -
abundance: -
CDR3aa: CAWSQSSSGANVLTF
CDR3nt: TGTGCCTGGAGTCAAAGTAGCTCTGGGGCCAACGTCCTGACTTTC

j_gene: TRBJ2-1
v_gene: TRBV11-1
d_gene: TRBD1
abundance: -
CDR3aa: CASSTRQGLYNEQFF
CDR3nt: TGTGCCAGCAGCACCCGACAGGGGCTTTACAATGAGCAGTTCTTC

j_gene: TRBJ2-5
v_gene: TRBV29-1
d_gene: TRBD2
abundance: -
CDR3aa: CSAGGGLEETQYF
CDR3nt: TGCAGCGCCGGGGGGGGGCTGGAGGAGACCCAGTACTTC

j_gene: TRBJ2-1
v_gene: TRBV9
d_gene: TRBD2
abundance: -
CDR3aa: CASSFLSGGARNEQFF
CDR3nt: TGTGCCAGCAGCTTCCTTAGCGGGGGGGCTAGGAATGAGCAGTTCTTC

j_gene: TRBJ1-2
v_gene: TRBV5-6
d_gene: -
abundance: -
CDR3aa: CASSLDRLSYGYTF
CDR3nt: TGTGCCAGCAGCTTGGACAGGCTCAGCTATGGCTACACCTTC

j_gene: TRBJ1-6
v_gene: TRBV9
d_gene: -
abundance: -
CDR3aa: CASSAYREDLNSPLHF
CDR3nt: TGTGCCAGCAGCGCGTACAGGGAAGATCTTAATTCACCCCTCCACTTT

j_gene: TRBJ1-3
v_gene: TRBV28
d_gene: -
abundance: few
CDR3aa: CASRGPSGASGNTIYF
CDR3nt: TGTGCCAGCAGAGGTCCGTCTGGGGCTTCTGGAAACACCATATATTTT

j_gene: TRBJ1-1
v_gene: TRBV9
d_gene: -
abundance: -
CDR3aa: CASKGIGNTEAFF
CDR3nt: TGTGCCAGCAAGGGGATTGGAAACACTGAAGCTTTCTTT

j_gene: TRBJ2-7
v_gene: TRBV6-5
d_gene: TRBD1
abundance: -
CDR3aa: CASSGTESSYEQYF
CDR3nt: TGTGCCAGCAGTGGGACAGAGAGCTCCTACGAGCAGTACTTC

j_gene: TRBJ1-4
v_gene: TRBV14
d_gene: -
abundance: -
CDR3aa: CASSYSNEKLFF
CDR3nt: TGTGCCAGCAGCTACAGTAATGAAAAACTGTTTTTT

j_gene: TRBJ2-7
v_gene: TRBV13
d_gene: TRBD2
abundance: once
CDR3aa: CASSPGTRGYEQYF
CDR3nt: TGTGCCAGCAGCCCCGGGACTAGGGGCTACGAGCAGTACTTC

j_gene: TRBJ1-2
v_gene: TRBV7-9
d_gene: -
abundance: -
CDR3aa: CASSPRVSGYGYTF
CDR3nt: TGTGCCAGCAGCCCCAGGGTTTCCGGCTATGGCTACACCTTC

j_gene: TRBJ2-1
v_gene: TRBV7-7
d_gene: TRBD1
abundance: few
CDR3aa: CASSLAGGDEQFF
CDR3nt: TGTGCCAGCAGCTTAGCAGGGGGCGATGAGCAGTTCTTC